This entry lists 3 T cell receptor beta chains sequenced from one sample in a study of CD8+ T cells in alopecia areata. Extracted RNA was reverse transcribed into cDNA, the sequencing template. Method: immunoSEQ multiplex PCR; TCRdb's copy keeps in-frame clones and lacks some. The sample lists hundreds of thousands of clones, roughly two thirds occurring once. Sample: CD4+ T cells sorted from blood, taken at week 0. The source of these receptors is a human donor with alopecia areata.

The rearrangement joins TRBV6-5 to TRBJ2-7; the D gene could be TRBD1 or TRBD2 (6 bases each). Germline assignment: CDR1 MNHEY and CDR2 SVGAGI. V gave up 7 bases and J gave up 5 bases, with 12 bases separating them. This CDR3 spans 12 amino acids. The CDR3 nucleotides are TGTGCCAGCAATGGGGGGCTGGACGAGCAGTACTTC. It is translated as CASNGGLDEQYF.

The chain links TRBV13 to TRBJ2-6; 9 bases agree with TRBD2. This CDR3 contains 15 residues. The junction had 1 base not matched to a gene; V was cut back by 5 bases and J by 2 bases. Per germline, CDR1 PRHDT and CDR2 FYEKMQ (reference sequence). The DNA of the CDR3 is TGTGCCAGCAGCCGCGGGGGGGCTGGGGCCAACGTCCTGACTTTC. The encoded protein is CASSRGGAGANVLTF.

This clone was seen more than once but under ten times. The identical CDR3 is also encoded by other nucleotide sequences in the sample. The J gene is TRBJ2-7, the V gene TRBV7-9; 10 bases line up with TRBD1. The CDR3 runs to 13 residues. Germline CDR1 and CDR2: SEHNR and FQNEAQ (reference sequence). V dropped 5 bases and J dropped 5; count of bases not matched to a gene: 3. CDR3 sequence: CASSRTGGNEQYF. For the CDR3, the DNA is TGTGCCAGCAGCCGGACAGGGGGGAACGAGCAGTACTTC.